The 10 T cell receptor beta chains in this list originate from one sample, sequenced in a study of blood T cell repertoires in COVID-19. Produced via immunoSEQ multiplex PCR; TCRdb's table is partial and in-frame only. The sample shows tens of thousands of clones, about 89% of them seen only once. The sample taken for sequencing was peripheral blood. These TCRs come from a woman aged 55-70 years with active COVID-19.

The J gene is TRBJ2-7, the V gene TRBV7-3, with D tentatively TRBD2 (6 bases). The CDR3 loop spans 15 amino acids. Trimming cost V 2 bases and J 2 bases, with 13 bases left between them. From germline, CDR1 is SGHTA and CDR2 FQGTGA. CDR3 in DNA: TGTGCCAGCAGCTTATTAGGTAGCGGTCCCTACGAGCAGTACTTC. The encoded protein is CASSLLGSGPYEQYF. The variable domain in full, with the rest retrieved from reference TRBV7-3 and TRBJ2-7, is GAGVSQTPSNKVTEKGKYVELRCDPISGHTALYWYRQSLGQGPEFLIYFQGTGAADDSGLPNDRFFAVRPEGSVSTLKIQRTERGDSAVYLCASSLLGSGPYEQYFGPGTRLTVT.

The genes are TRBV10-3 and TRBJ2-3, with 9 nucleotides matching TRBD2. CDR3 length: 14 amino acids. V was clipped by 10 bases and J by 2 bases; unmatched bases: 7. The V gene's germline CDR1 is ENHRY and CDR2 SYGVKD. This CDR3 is CATVAGGLTDTQYF. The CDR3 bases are TGTGCCACGGTTGCGGGGGGGCTCACAGATACGCAGTATTTT.

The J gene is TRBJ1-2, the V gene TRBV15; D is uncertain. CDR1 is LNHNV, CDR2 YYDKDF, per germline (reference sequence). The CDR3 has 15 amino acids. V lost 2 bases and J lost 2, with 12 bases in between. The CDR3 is CATSRLGAANYGYTF. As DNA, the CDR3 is TGTGCCACCAGCAGATTGGGCGCAGCCAACTATGGCTACACCTTC.

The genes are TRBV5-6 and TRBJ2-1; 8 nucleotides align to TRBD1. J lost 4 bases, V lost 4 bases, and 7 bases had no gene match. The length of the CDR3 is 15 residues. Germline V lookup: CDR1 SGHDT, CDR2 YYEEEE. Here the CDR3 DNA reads TGTGCCAGCAGCCACTGGACAGGGCTGTACAATGAGCAGTTCTTC. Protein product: CASSHWTGLYNEQFF.

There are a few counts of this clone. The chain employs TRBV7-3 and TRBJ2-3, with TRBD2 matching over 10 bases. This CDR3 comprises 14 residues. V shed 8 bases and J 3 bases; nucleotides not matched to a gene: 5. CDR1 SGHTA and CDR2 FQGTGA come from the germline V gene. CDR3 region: CASSSGGNTDTQYF. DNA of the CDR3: TGTGCCAGCTCTAGCGGGGGTAATACAGATACGCAGTATTTT.

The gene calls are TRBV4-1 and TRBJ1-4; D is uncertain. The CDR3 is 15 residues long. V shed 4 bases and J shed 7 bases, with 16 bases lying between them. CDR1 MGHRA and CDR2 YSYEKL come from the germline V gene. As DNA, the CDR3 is TGCGCCAGCAGCCTCACGATGGAGCTGATTGAAAAACTGTTTTTT. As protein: CASSLTMELIEKLFF.

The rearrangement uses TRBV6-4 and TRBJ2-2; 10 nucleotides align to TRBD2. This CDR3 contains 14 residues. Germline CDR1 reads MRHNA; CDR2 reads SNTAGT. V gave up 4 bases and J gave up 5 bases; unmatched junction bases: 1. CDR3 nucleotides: TGTGCCAGCAGTGTACTAGCGGGGACCGGGGAGCTGTTTTTT. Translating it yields CASSVLAGTGELFF.

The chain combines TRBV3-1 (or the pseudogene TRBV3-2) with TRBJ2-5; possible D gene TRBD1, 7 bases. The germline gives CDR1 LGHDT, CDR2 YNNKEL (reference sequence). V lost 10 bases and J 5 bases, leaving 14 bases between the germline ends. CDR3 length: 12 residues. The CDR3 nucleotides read TGTGCCACCGGAGGGGGCGGGGAGACCCAGTACTTC. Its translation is CATGGGGETQYF.

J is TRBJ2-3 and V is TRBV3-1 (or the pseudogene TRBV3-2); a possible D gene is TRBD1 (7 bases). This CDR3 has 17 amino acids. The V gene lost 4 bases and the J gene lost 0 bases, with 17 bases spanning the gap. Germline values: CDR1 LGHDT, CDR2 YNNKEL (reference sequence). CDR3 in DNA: TGTGCCAGCAGCCGGTTCGGGGGACAGAGAAGCACAGATACGCAGTATTTT. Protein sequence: CASSRFGGQRSTDTQYF.

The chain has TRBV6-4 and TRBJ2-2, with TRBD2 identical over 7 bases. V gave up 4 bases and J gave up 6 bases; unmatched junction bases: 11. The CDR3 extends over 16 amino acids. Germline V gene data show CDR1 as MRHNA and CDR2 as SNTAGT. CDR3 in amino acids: CASSASPSGGAGELFF. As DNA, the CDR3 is TGTGCCAGCAGTGCCTCTCCTAGCGGCGGCGCCGGGGAGCTGTTTTTT.